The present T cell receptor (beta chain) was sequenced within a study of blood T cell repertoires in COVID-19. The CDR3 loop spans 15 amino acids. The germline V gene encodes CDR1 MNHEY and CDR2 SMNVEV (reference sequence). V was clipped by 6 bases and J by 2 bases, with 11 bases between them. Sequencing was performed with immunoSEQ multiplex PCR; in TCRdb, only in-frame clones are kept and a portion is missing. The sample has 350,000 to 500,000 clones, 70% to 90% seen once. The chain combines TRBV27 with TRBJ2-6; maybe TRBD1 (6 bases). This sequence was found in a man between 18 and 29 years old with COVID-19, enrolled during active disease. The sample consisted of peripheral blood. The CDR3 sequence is CASRPTGTGANVLTF. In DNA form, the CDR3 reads TGTGCCAGCAGACCGACAGGTACTGGGGCCAACGTCCTGACTTTC. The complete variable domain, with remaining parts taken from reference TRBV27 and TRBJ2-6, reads EAQVTQNPRYLITVTGKKLTVTCSQNMNHEYMSWYRQDPGLGLRQIYYSMNVEVTDKGDVPEGYKVSRKEKRNFPLILESPSPNQTSLYFCASRPTGTGANVLTFGAGSRLTVL.